These 13 T cell receptor beta chains were all obtained from the same sample, sequenced in a study of blood T cell repertoires in COVID-19. Only in-frame clones appear in the TCRdb table, and some are missing; sequencing was by immunoSEQ multiplex PCR. This sample has fewer than 350,000 clones, with about four fifths found just once. The sequencing input was peripheral blood. All receptors come from a woman between 55 and 75 years old with active or convalescent COVID-19.

This clone came up once. The chain recombines TRBV6-4 with TRBJ2-2; D is uncertain. Trimming took off 2 bases at V and 4 bases at J, with 14 bases between the two ends. The CDR3 loop spans 16 amino acids. Per germline, CDR1 MRHNA and CDR2 SNTAGT. The CDR3 here is CASSDGQSSSTGELFF. As DNA, the CDR3 is TGTGCCAGCAGTGACGGGCAGTCTTCCTCCACCGGGGAGCTGTTTTTT.

This chain joins TRBV18 and TRBJ1-6; 7 bases map to TRBD1. Trimming removed 6 bases from V and 5 bases from J; junction bases left unmatched: 7. CDR1 and CDR2 from the germline V gene are KGHSH and LQKENI. The CDR3 runs to 15 residues. CDR3 residues: CASSRDSPNNSPLHF. The CDR3 DNA is TGTGCCAGCTCCAGGGACAGCCCCAATAATTCACCCCTCCACTTT.

This clone was counted a single time. The V call is TRBV18, the J call TRBJ2-3; D possibly corresponds to TRBD1 (6 bases). Germline V CDR1 and CDR2: KGHSH, LQKENI. CDR3 size: 13 residues. V shed 1 base and J shed 4 bases, with 6 bases lying between them. The CDR3 reads CASSPQGADTQYF. The CDR3 coding sequence is TGTGCCAGCTCACCACAGGGGGCAGATACGCAGTATTTT.

This sequence joins TRBV5-4 and TRBJ1-2; TRBD1 agrees at 8 bases. The CDR3 runs to 17 residues. Germline V gene data show CDR1 as SGHNT and CDR2 as YYREEE (reference sequence). J lost 3 bases, V lost 4 bases, and 14 bases had no gene match. The CDR3 is CASSGEGQVFGDYGYTF. In nucleotides, the CDR3 is TGTGCCAGCAGCGGGGAGGGACAGGTGTTCGGGGACTATGGCTACACCTTC.

The rearrangement links TRBV19 to TRBJ1-5; 7 bases match TRBD1. The CDR3 is made up of 16 amino acids. The J segment lost 2 bases and the V segment lost 4 bases, leaving 8 bases of the junction unmatched. In germline, CDR1 is LNHDA, CDR2 SQIVND (reference sequence). The CDR3 nucleotides read TGTGCCAGTAGTACCACAGGGGTCGGGGGCAATCAGCCCCAGCATTTT. It yields the protein CASSTTGVGGNQPQHF.

J is TRBJ2-2 and V is TRBV7-3, with D maybe TRBD2 (6 bases). Deletions cut 4 bases from V and 5 bases from J, with 20 bases between. This CDR3 has 17 amino acids. Germline CDR1 SGHTA, CDR2 FQGTGA. The CDR3 DNA reads as TGTGCCAGCAGCTCAACCGCGGTCTCTGCGGGGACCGGGGAGCTGTTTTTT. It encodes CASSSTAVSAGTGELFF.

The chain recombines TRBV3-1 (or the pseudogene TRBV3-2) with TRBJ2-7; no clear D. This CDR3 contains 17 residues. Germline V lookup: CDR1 LGHDT, CDR2 YNNKEL (reference sequence). V lost 0 bases and J lost 0, with 15 bases in between. The CDR3: CASSQDPAATRSYEQYF. CDR3 nucleotides: TGTGCCAGCAGCCAAGATCCTGCGGCAACCCGCTCCTACGAGCAGTACTTC.

The genes are TRBV13 and TRBJ1-2, with TRBD1 identical over 9 bases. The germline V gene encodes CDR1 PRHDT and CDR2 FYEKMQ (reference sequence). This CDR3 has 15 residues. V lost 5 bases, J lost 4 bases, and 8 bases stayed unmatched. CDR3 DNA: TGTGCCAGCAGCGCCGGGACAGGGTCGATCTATGGCTACACCTTC. It encodes CASSAGTGSIYGYTF.

The rearrangement joins TRBV30 to TRBJ1-1; TRBD1 might be the D (6 bases). The CDR3 loop spans 17 amino acids. Trimming pared 0 bases from V and 1 base from J, leaving 18 bases between. CDR1 and CDR2 (germline): GTSNPN, SVGIG (reference sequence). CDR3 DNA: TGTGCCTGGAGTGTATGGTCGCGGGGGGCTGGGAACACTGAAGCTTTCTTT. This sequence encodes CAWSVWSRGAGNTEAFF.

The rearrangement joins TRBV5-1 to TRBJ2-7; D gene unclear. Germline V gene lookup returns CDR1 SGHRS and CDR2 YFSETQ. This CDR3 contains 13 residues. V lost 7 bases, J lost 0 bases, and 11 bases lay in between. The CDR3 protein is CASSPSLSYEQYF. The CDR3 nucleotides are TGCGCCAGCTCTCCCTCCCTCTCCTACGAGCAGTACTTC. Variable domain in full (rest from reference TRBV5-1 and TRBJ2-7): KAGVTQTPRYLIKTRGQQVTLSCSPISGHRSVSWYQQTPGQGLQFLFEYFSETQRNKGNFPGRFSGRQFSNSRSEMNVSTLELGDSALYLCASSPSLSYEQYFGPGTRLTVT.

The V gene is TRBV24-1, the J gene TRBJ2-3; a weak D match, TRBD1 (6 bases). Per the germline V gene, CDR1 is KGHDR and CDR2 is SFDVKD. V dropped 6 bases and J dropped 7 bases, with 13 bases sitting between them. This CDR3 contains 13 residues. Written as DNA, the CDR3 is TGTGCCACCAGTACTACAGGGCTTAATACGCAGTATTTT. Protein sequence: CATSTTGLNTQYF.

Here the CDR3 reads CASSEGQSLTSGNTIYF. The CDR3 DNA reads as TGTGCCAGCAGCGAAGGACAGTCATTAACTTCTGGAAACACCATATATTTT. The chain recombines TRBV9 with TRBJ1-3, with D possibly being TRBD1 (6 bases). The V and J ends lost 3 bases and 1 base respectively, with 17 bases between them. The CDR3 has 17 amino acids. Germline V CDR1 and CDR2: SGDLS, YYNGEE.

This clone was seen repeatedly, ten times or more. This chain connects TRBV27 to TRBJ1-6; no clear D. The CDR3 extends over 14 amino acids. Germline CDR1 reads MNHEY; CDR2 reads SMNVEV (reference sequence). Trimming stripped 0 bases from V and 10 bases from J, with 10 bases between. The CDR3, as DNA: TGTGCCAGCAGTTTATCCGGGCGGAGGTCACCCCTCCACTTT. It yields the protein CASSLSGRRSPLHF.